Sequencing of this T cell receptor beta chain was carried out in a study of blood T cell repertoires in COVID-19. In the study overall: Samples representing acute and convalescent COVID-19 were sourced from the United States, Italy and Spain. The cDNA or gDNA used as material had been derived from T cells, B-cell-depleted T cells, or PBMCs.

V dropped 5 bases and J dropped 4; count of bases not matched to a gene: 10. Germline loops: CDR1 SGHTA, CDR2 FQGTGA. The CDR3 covers 16 residues. How the authors handled the data: Amplification with reference gene primers provided the estimates of nucleated cell counts. Assay: immunoSEQ multiplex PCR; the TCRdb copy retains only in-frame clones and omits some. That table furnishes V, J and clone size, whereas the DNA furnished D and trimming. This sample has about 250,000 clones, with 83% found just once. Sequencing was carried out using peripheral blood. The receptor was derived from a man aged 40-49 years with active or convalescent COVID-19. The chain carries TRBV7-3 and TRBJ2-2; 7 nucleotides match TRBD1. CDR3 sequence (DNA): TGTGCCAGCAGCGGAGATGGGACAGTGGGCACCGGGGAGCTGTTTTTT. It specifies CASSGDGTVGTGELFF.